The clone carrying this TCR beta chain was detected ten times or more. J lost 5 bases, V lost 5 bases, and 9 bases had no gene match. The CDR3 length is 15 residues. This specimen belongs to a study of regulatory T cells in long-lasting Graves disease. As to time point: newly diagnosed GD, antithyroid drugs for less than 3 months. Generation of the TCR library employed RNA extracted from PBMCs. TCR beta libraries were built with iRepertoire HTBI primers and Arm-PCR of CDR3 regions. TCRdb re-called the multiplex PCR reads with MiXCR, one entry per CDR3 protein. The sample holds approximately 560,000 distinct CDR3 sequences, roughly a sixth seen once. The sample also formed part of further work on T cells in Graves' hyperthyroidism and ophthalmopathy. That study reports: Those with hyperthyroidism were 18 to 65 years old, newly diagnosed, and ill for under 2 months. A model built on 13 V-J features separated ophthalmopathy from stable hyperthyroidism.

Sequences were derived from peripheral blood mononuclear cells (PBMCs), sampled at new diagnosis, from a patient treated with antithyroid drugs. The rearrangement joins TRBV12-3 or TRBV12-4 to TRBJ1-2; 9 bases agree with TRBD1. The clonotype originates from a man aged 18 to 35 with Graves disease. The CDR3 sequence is CASSPGTGGRYGYTF. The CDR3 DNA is TGTGCCAGCAGTCCCGGAACAGGGGGCCGGTATGGCTACACCTTC.